The 14 T cell receptor beta chains below were found in one sample sequenced in a study of T cell clonotyping in hematopoietic cell transplantation. The repertoire was sequenced with immunoSEQ multiplex PCR; TCRdb's copy has only in-frame clones and lacks some. The sample includes some 29,000 clones, around nine tenths of them seen just once. Specimen: PBMCs, collected 100 days after allogeneic stem cell transplant. These receptor sequences come from a female patient aged 45-65 years who had an allogeneic stem cell transplant from a related donor, so the T cells may come from the graft donor. Some clones in this sample may be carry-over from other donors' samples.

The V and J genes are TRBV5-1 and TRBJ2-7; 11 positions agree with TRBD2. This CDR3 has 17 amino acids. V shed 0 bases and J 1 base; nucleotides not matched to a gene: 6. Germline lookup yields CDR1 SGHRS and CDR2 YFSETQ. CDR3: CASSLAELAGASYEQYF. DNA for the CDR3: TGCGCCAGCAGCTTGGCCGAACTAGCGGGGGCATCCTACGAGCAGTACTTC.

V usage is TRBV7-2 and J usage is TRBJ1-2; D not certain. Germline V gives CDR1 SGHTA, CDR2 FQGNSA. This CDR3 contains 13 residues. Trimming cost V 0 bases and J 4 bases, with 6 bases left between them. Written as DNA, the CDR3 is TGTGCCAGCAGCTTAGCTAGACTCTATGGCTACACCTTC. It is translated as CASSLARLYGYTF.

The chain is built from TRBV18 and TRBJ2-6, with D uncertain. With 3 bases removed from V and 1 base from J, the gap between germline ends came to 10 bases. Germline CDR1 reads KGHSH; CDR2 reads LQKENI. The CDR3 consists of 16 residues. This chain's CDR3 is CASSPGLGSGANVLTF. The DNA of the CDR3 is TGTGCCAGCTCACCCGGCTTGGGGTCTGGGGCCAACGTCCTGACTTTC.

The gene calls are TRBV6-5 and TRBJ1-1, with D possibly matching TRBD1 (5 bases). The ends were cut back, 8 bases at V and 2 bases at J, with 15 bases in the middle. Germline values: CDR1 MNHEY, CDR2 SVGAGI. This CDR3 is 14 amino acids long. The CDR3 nucleotides are TGTGCCAGCGGGGCCGGTGAGCCTAACACTGAAGCTTTCTTT. As protein: CASGAGEPNTEAFF.

V and J are TRBV14 and TRBJ1-2; unclear D gene. The CDR3 is 14 residues long. Germline CDR1 SGHDN, CDR2 FVKESK. The V gene lost 3 bases and the J gene lost 8 bases, with 16 bases spanning the gap. CDR3 sequence: CASSQGSPDLGYTF. CDR3 sequence (DNA): TGTGCCAGCAGCCAGGGGTCCCCGGACCTGGGCTACACCTTC.

The J gene is TRBJ1-6, the V gene TRBV7-9; perhaps TRBD1 as D (5 bases). Germline CDR1 SEHNR, CDR2 FQNEAQ (reference sequence). The CDR3 extends over 16 amino acids. Between the trimmed V and J ends, which lost 2 bases and 8 bases, there was a span of 16 bases. CDR3 region: CASSLKGIGLDSPLHF. The CDR3 DNA is TGTGCCAGCAGCTTAAAGGGGATAGGATTGGATTCACCCCTCCACTTT.

This clone was found once. V and J are TRBV29-1 and TRBJ2-7; 8 bases align to TRBD1. The CDR3 is made up of 14 amino acids. With 7 bases clipped from V and 0 bases from J, the junction kept 8 bases outside the gene matches. Germline CDR1 and CDR2: SQVTM and ANQGSEA. CDR3 sequence: CSAWGQASSYEQYF. The CDR3 nucleotides read TGCAGCGCCTGGGGACAGGCGAGCTCCTACGAGCAGTACTTC.

This clone was recorded once. The genes are TRBV5-1 and TRBJ1-1, with unresolved D. The V end lost 2 bases, the J end lost 0 bases, and 8 bases lay between the germline ends. CDR1 is SGHRS and CDR2 is YFSETQ in the germline V gene. The CDR3 length is 14 residues. CDR3 in amino acids: CASSLVSLNTEAFF. The CDR3 nucleotides are TGCGCCAGCAGCTTAGTCAGCTTGAACACTGAAGCTTTCTTT. The variable domain in full, completed from reference TRBV5-1 and TRBJ1-1, reads KAGVTQTPRYLIKTRGQQVTLSCSPISGHRSVSWYQQTPGQGLQFLFEYFSETQRNKGNFPGRFSGRQFSNSRSEMNVSTLELGDSALYLCASSLVSLNTEAFFGQGTRLTVV.

The J gene is TRBJ1-6, the V gene TRBV30; no clear D gene. V lost 3 bases and J lost 9, with 12 bases in between. The CDR3 length is 13 residues. Germline V gene sequence: CDR1 GTSNPN, CDR2 SVGIG (reference sequence). The CDR3: CAWRGIPASPLHF. CDR3 coding DNA: TGTGCCTGGAGAGGTATCCCTGCTTCACCCCTCCACTTT. The full variable domain, in which reference TRBV30 and TRBJ1-6 provide the parts outside the CDR3, is SQTIHQWPATLVQPVGSPLSLECTVEGTSNPNLYWYRQAAGRGLQLLFYSVGIGQISSEVPQNLSASRPQDRQFILSSKKLLLSDSGFYLCAWRGIPASPLHFGNGTRLTVT.

This clone was seen just once. The genes are TRBV5-6 and TRBJ2-3; 8 nucleotides line up with TRBD1. The CDR3 sequence is 14 residues long. The V segment lost 5 bases and the J segment 6 bases; nucleotides outside the gene matches: 8. CDR1 is SGHDT and CDR2 is YYEEEE in the germline V gene. Here the CDR3 reads CASRKTGETDTQYF. The CDR3 coding sequence is TGTGCCAGCAGAAAGACAGGGGAGACGGATACGCAGTATTTT.

CDR3 sequence reads: CASSVLGGTQYF. The CDR3 DNA sequence: TGTGCCAGCAGCGTACTTGGTGGGACCCAGTACTTC. The chain joins TRBV9 to TRBJ2-5, with unresolved D. This CDR3 contains 12 residues. The ends were cut back, 1 base at V and 7 bases at J, with 8 bases in the middle. CDR1 and CDR2 (germline): SGDLS, YYNGEE.

The V gene is TRBV27, the J gene TRBJ2-7; D may be TRBD1 (6 bases). The CDR3 has 15 residues. From germline, CDR1 is MNHEY and CDR2 SMNVEV (reference sequence). Between the trimmed V and J ends, which lost 8 bases and 3 bases, there was a span of 20 bases. CDR3 nucleotides: TGTGCCAGCTCGAGGCCCGGGCAGGGGTTCTACGAGCAGTACTTC. Translating gives CASSRPGQGFYEQYF.

The CDR3 region is CASSKTGISYEQYF. The CDR3 DNA is TGTGCCAGTTCCAAGACAGGGATTTCCTACGAGCAGTACTTC. V is TRBV19 and J is TRBJ2-7, with 7 bases identical to TRBD1. This CDR3 is built from 14 residues. The V gene end was trimmed by 8 bases and the J gene end by 1 base; junction bases not matched to a gene: 8. Germline-derived CDR1 and CDR2 are LNHDA and SQIVND (reference sequence).

This chain uses TRBV5-1 with TRBJ1-1; perhaps TRBD1 as D (6 bases). Germline CDR1 and CDR2: SGHRS and YFSETQ. The CDR3 runs to 15 residues. V was pared by 0 bases and J by 6 bases, with 15 bases between. The CDR3 reads CASSLVQDSTPEAFF. The CDR3 nucleotides read TGCGCCAGCAGCTTGGTCCAGGACAGTACCCCTGAAGCTTTCTTT. The variable domain in full, completed from reference TRBV5-1 and TRBJ1-1, reads KAGVTQTPRYLIKTRGQQVTLSCSPISGHRSVSWYQQTPGQGLQFLFEYFSETQRNKGNFPGRFSGRQFSNSRSEMNVSTLELGDSALYLCASSLVQDSTPEAFFGQGTRLTVV.